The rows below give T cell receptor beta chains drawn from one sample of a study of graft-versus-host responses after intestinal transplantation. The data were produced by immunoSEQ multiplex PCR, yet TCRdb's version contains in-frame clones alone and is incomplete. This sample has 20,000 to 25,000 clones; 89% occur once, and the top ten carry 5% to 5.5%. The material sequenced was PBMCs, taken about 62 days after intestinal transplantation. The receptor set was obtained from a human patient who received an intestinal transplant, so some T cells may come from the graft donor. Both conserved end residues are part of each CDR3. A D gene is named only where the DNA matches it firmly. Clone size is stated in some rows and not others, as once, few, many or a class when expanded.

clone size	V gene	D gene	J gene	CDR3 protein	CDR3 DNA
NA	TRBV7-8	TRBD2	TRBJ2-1	CASSGERGHSYNEQFF	TGTGCCAGCAGCGGCGAGCGGGGTCATTCCTACAATGAGCAGTTCTTC
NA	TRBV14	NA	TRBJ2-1	CASSSVRGSYNEQFF	TGTGCCAGCAGCTCAGTGAGGGGCTCCTACAATGAGCAGTTCTTC
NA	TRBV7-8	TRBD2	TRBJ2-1	CASSLVGGGRSYNEQFF	TGTGCCAGCAGCTTAGTAGGCGGGGGGCGATCCTACAATGAGCAGTTCTTC
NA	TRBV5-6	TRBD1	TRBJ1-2	CASSPDRGLDCTF	TGTGCCAGCAGCCCCGACAGGGGGCTAGATTGCACCTTC
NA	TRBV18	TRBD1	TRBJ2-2	CASSPPWGTGSAGELFF	TGTGCCAGCTCACCACCGTGGGGGACAGGGTCGGCCGGGGAGCTGTTTTTT
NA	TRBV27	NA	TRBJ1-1	CASSRNLSGREAFF	TGTGCCAGCAGTCGGAACTTATCGGGGAGAGAAGCTTTCTTT
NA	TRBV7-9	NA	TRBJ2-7	CASSFGRGLSYEQYF	TGTGCCAGCAGCTTCGGGCGGGGGCTCTCCTACGAGCAGTACTTC
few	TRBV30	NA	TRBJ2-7	CAWRTGNYEQYF	TGTGCCTGGAGAACAGGGAACTACGAGCAGTACTTC
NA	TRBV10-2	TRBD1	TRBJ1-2	CASMAKTGVYGYTF	TGCGCCAGCATGGCGAAAACAGGGGTGTATGGCTACACCTTC
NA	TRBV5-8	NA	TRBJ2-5	CASSLFLGETQYF	TGTGCCAGCAGCTTGTTCTTAGGGGAGACCCAGTACTTC
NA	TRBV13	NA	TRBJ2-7	CASSLGGYEQYF	TGTGCCAGCAGCTTAGGGGGATACGAGCAGTACTTC
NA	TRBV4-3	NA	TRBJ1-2	CASSQDHPGDGYGYTF	TGCGCCAGCAGCCAAGATCACCCAGGGGATGGCTATGGCTACACCTTC
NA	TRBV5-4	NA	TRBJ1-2	CASSLVPGADYGYTF	TGTGCCAGCAGCTTGGTCCCAGGGGCGGACTATGGCTACACCTTC
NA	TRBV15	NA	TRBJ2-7	CATSRGWQGPYEQYF	TGTGCCACCAGCAGAGGGTGGCAGGGCCCGTACGAGCAGTACTTC
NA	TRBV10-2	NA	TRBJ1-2	CASSESTLNYGYTF	TGCGCCAGCAGTGAGTCGACATTAAACTATGGCTACACCTTC
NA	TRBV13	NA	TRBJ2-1	CASKYLYSYNEQFF	TGTGCCAGCAAATATCTATACTCCTACAATGAGCAGTTCTTC
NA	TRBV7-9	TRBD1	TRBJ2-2	CASSLGDRGGTGELFF	TGTGCCAGCAGCTTAGGGGACAGGGGAGGAACCGGGGAGCTGTTTTTT
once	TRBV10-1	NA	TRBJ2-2	CASSYGEGELFF	TGCGCCAGCAGCTACGGGGAGGGGGAGCTGTTTTTT
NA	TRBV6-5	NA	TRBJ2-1	CASSPSPNEQFF	TGTGCCAGCAGTCCCTCCCCAAATGAGCAGTTCTTC
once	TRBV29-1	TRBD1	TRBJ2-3	CSVNAPGQTPPDTQYF	TGCAGCGTTAACGCCCCGGGACAGACCCCTCCAGATACGCAGTATTTT
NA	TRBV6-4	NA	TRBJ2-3	CASSPSSSTDTQYF	TGTGCCAGCAGTCCTAGCTCATCCACAGATACGCAGTATTTT
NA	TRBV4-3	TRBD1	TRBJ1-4	CASSQHRGVREKLFF	TGCGCCAGCAGCCAACACAGGGGCGTTAGGGAAAAACTGTTTTTT